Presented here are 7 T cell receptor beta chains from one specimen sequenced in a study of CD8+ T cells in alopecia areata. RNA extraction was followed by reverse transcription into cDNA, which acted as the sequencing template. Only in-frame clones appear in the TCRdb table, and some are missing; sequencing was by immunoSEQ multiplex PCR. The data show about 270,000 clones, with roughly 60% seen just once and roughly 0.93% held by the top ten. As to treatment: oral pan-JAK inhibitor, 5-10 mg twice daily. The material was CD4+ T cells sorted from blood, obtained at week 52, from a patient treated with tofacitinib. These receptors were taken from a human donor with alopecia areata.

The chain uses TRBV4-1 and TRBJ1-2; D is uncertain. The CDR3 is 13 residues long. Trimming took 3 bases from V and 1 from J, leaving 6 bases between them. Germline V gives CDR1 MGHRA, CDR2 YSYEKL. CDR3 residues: CASSQESNYGYTF. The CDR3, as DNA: TGCGCCAGCAGCCAGGAGAGTAACTATGGCTACACCTTC.

The CDR3 DNA is TGTGCCTACATTGGGGAGGCCTACGAGCAGTACTTC. It codes for CAYIGEAYEQYF. The rearrangement uses TRBV30 and TRBJ2-7; D is perhaps TRBD2 (6 bases). Looked up from germline, CDR1 is GTSNPN and CDR2 is SVGIG (reference sequence). This CDR3 comprises 12 residues. V was clipped by 7 bases and J by 2 bases, with 12 bases between them.

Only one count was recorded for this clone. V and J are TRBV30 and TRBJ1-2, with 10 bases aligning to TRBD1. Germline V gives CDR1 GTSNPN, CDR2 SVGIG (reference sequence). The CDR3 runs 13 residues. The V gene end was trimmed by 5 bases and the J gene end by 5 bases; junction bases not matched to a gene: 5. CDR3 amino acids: CAWSWTGGYGYTF. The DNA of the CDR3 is TGTGCCTGGTCATGGACAGGGGGATATGGCTACACCTTC.

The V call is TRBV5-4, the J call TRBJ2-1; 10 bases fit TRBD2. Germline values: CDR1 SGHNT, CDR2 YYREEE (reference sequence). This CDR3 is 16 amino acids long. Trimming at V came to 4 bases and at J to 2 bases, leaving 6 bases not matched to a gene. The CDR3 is CASSPSSGGAYNEQFF. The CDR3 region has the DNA TGTGCCAGCAGCCCCTCTAGCGGGGGAGCCTACAATGAGCAGTTCTTC.

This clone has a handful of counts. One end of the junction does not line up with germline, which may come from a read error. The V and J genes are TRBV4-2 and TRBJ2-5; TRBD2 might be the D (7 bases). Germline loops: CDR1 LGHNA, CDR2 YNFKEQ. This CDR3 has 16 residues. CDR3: CASSPPWGGPREAQYF. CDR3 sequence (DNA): TGTGCCAGCAGCCCACCCTGGGGGGGCCCAAGAGAGGCCCAGTACTTC.

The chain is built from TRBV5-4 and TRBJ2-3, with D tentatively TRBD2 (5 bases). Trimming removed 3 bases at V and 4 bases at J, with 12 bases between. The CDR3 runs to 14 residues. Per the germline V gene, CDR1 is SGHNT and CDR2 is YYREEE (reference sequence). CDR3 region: CASSSGLQADTQYF. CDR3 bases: TGTGCCAGCAGCTCCGGACTGCAGGCAGATACGCAGTATTTT. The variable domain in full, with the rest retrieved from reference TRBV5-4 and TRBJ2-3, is ETGVTQSPTHLIKTRGQQVTLRCSSQSGHNTVSWYQQALGQGPQFIFQYYREEENGRGNFPPRFSGLQFPNYSSELNVNALELDDSALYLCASSSGLQADTQYFGPGTRLTVL.

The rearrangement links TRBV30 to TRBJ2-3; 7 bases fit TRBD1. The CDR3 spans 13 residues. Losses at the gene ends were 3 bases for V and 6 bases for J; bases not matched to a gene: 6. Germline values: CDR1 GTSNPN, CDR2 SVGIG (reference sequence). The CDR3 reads CAWRPAGGDTQYF. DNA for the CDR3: TGTGCCTGGAGGCCAGCAGGGGGTGATACGCAGTATTTT.